The 3 T cell receptor beta chains presented below share a single source sample, sequenced in a study of blood T cell repertoires in COVID-19. Profiled with immunoSEQ multiplex PCR; TCRdb holds only in-frame clones, not every one. The sample holds around 95,000 clones, more than 65% seen once. Sequences were obtained from peripheral blood. The source is a woman older than 75 with acute or convalescent COVID-19.

The chain joins TRBV9 to TRBJ1-4; 7 nucleotides agree with TRBD1. The germline V gene encodes CDR1 SGDLS and CDR2 YYNGEE. The trim removed 0 bases at V and 8 bases at J, leaving 7 bases unmatched. This CDR3 is built from 15 residues. The CDR3 coding sequence is TGTGCCAGCAGCGTAGGAGAGGGGGCTTGGGAAAAACTGTTTTTT. The encoded protein is CASSVGEGAWEKLFF.

This clone appeared a few times. The gene calls are TRBV28 and TRBJ1-2, with a possible D match to TRBD1 (5 bases). Trimming cost V 2 bases and J 1 base, with 14 bases left between them. CDR1 is MDHEN and CDR2 is SYDVKM in the germline V gene. The CDR3 length is 16 residues. The CDR3 sequence is CASSLRRGQGNYGYTF. CDR3 sequence (DNA): TGTGCCAGCAGTTTAAGGCGTGGGCAGGGTAACTATGGCTACACCTTC.

This clone was detected only once. The chain has TRBV27 and TRBJ1-5; perhaps TRBD1 as D (5 bases). The CDR3 extends over 16 amino acids. In germline, CDR1 is MNHEY, CDR2 SMNVEV (reference sequence). The V and J ends lost 5 bases and 6 bases respectively, with 20 bases between them. The CDR3 spells CASSPFVGGGGQPQHF. The CDR3 DNA follows: TGTGCCAGCAGTCCTTTTGTGGGTGGGGGGGGTCAGCCCCAGCATTTT.